This TCR beta chain was identified in a study of CD8+ T cells in alopecia areata. Study-level background: Administration of oral tofacitinib to treated patients was at 5 to 10 mg twice daily. Study-level findings and limits: The study found tofacitinib significantly decreased scalp clonality and expanded CD8+ clones among the top 100.

Noted treatment: oral pan-JAK inhibitor, 5-10 mg twice daily. Obtained from alopecia areata patients were lesional scalp punch biopsies along with peripheral blood. The CDR3 is made up of 15 amino acids. Trimming pared 5 bases from V and 0 bases from J, leaving 11 bases between. Germline V gene sequence: CDR1 PRHDT, CDR2 FYEKMQ (reference sequence). About this clone itself: Its specificity is unknown.

TCR sequencing used cDNA made by reverse transcription of extracted RNA. Sequencing used immunoSEQ multiplex PCR; TCRdb keeps in-frame clones, though not all of them. The sample lists about 270,000 clones, about 60% occurring once. V gene TRBV13 combines with J gene TRBJ1-3; weak D call: TRBD1 (5 bases). The TCR sequence derives from a human donor with alopecia areata. This specimen was CD4+ T cells sorted from blood, taken around week 54, from a patient treated with tofacitinib. CDR3 DNA sequence: TGTGCCAGCAGCCACCACGGGGCCTCTGGAAACACCATATATTTT. It encodes CASSHHGASGNTIYF.